The 18 T cell receptor beta chains given below trace back to one sample, sequenced in a study of OX40 agonist ivuxolimab in advanced cancers. Here immunoSEQ multiplex PCR was the method, and the copy in TCRdb shows in-frame clones only, minus some. The sample consists of about 6,500 clones, roughly 63% of them appearing once. The sample was CD4+ or CD8+ T cells sorted from blood, taken in a trial of the OX40 agonist ivuxolimab. Every receptor here comes from an adult with an advanced solid tumor such as melanoma, head and neck, liver or kidney cancer.

This sequence joins TRBV12-5 and TRBJ2-2; 11 nucleotides line up with TRBD2. Losses at the gene ends were 4 bases for V and 4 bases for J; bases not matched to a gene: 5. The germline V gene has CDR1 LGHNT and CDR2 FRNRAP. The CDR3 sequence is 16 residues long. CDR3 nucleotide sequence: TGTGCTAGTGGTTCCTCCGGGACTAGCGGCACCGGGGAGCTGTTTTTT. Translation gives CASGSSGTSGTGELFF.

V gene TRBV6-5 combines with J gene TRBJ2-7; D is ambiguous. The CDR3 contains 13 residues. Deletions cut 0 bases from V and 5 bases from J, with 8 bases between. CDR1 and CDR2 (germline): MNHEY, SVGAGI. In DNA, the CDR3 is TGTGCCAGCAGTTACTCCCCTAGGAACGAGCAGTACTTC. It specifies CASSYSPRNEQYF.

The chain joins TRBV5-6 to TRBJ2-3; TRBD1 matches at 9 bases. Germline CDR1 SGHDT, CDR2 YYEEEE. After removal of 2 bases from V and 4 bases from J, the junction contained 5 bases not matched to a gene. The CDR3 totals 15 residues. This CDR3 is CASSLPGTGPDTQYF. CDR3 nucleotide sequence: TGTGCCAGCAGCTTACCCGGGACAGGGCCAGATACGCAGTATTTT.

On this clone: Other DNA sequences within the sample encode an identical CDR3. The genes are TRBV29-1 and TRBJ2-1; possibly TRBD1 for D (6 bases). With 3 bases removed from V and 5 bases from J, the gap between germline ends came to 11 bases. Per germline, CDR1 SQVTM and CDR2 ANQGSEA. The CDR3 spans 13 residues. The CDR3 loop reads CSVEGRGDNEQFF. DNA for the CDR3: TGCAGCGTTGAGGGCAGGGGAGACAATGAGCAGTTCTTC.

CDR3 amino acids: CASSYWAGTSYEQYF. The CDR3 DNA reads as TGTGCCAGCAGTTATTGGGCCGGGACATCCTACGAGCAGTACTTC. The J gene is TRBJ2-7, the V gene TRBV6-5, with a weak D call TRBD1 (6 bases). This CDR3 is 15 amino acids long. Trimming took 3 bases from V and 1 from J, leaving 13 bases between them. The germline V gene encodes CDR1 MNHEY and CDR2 SVGAGI.

The genes are TRBV28 and TRBJ2-7; 9 bases align to TRBD1. The V gene end was trimmed by 3 bases and the J gene end by 5 bases; junction bases not matched to a gene: 5. This CDR3 region has 14 residues. The germline gives CDR1 MDHEN, CDR2 SYDVKM. The CDR3: CASSLWGTGNEQYF. CDR3 coding DNA: TGTGCCAGCAGTTTGTGGGGGACAGGGAACGAGCAGTACTTC.

This clone has only one observation. The chain carries TRBV11-3 and TRBJ2-1; D is possibly TRBD2 (5 bases). Germline CDR1 and CDR2: SGHNT and YENEEA. This CDR3 is 13 amino acids long. V shed 5 bases and J shed 9 bases, with 14 bases lying between them. The CDR3 region is CASSPGVSGEQFF. The CDR3 nucleotides are TGTGCCAGCAGCCCCGGGGTTTCGGGTGAGCAGTTCTTC.

In this sample, this clone turned up once. The chain combines TRBV6-5 with TRBJ2-1; 9 nucleotides align to TRBD1. Germline values: CDR1 MNHEY, CDR2 SVGAGI. Trimming took 3 bases from V and 5 from J; bases not matched to a gene: 5. CDR3 length: 15 amino acids. The CDR3 DNA follows: TGTGCCAGCAGTTATAGTGGACAGGGGAACAATGAGCAGTTCTTC. Amino acid sequence: CASSYSGQGNNEQFF.

The CDR3: CASSLSAGQISYEQYF. The CDR3 DNA sequence: TGTGCCAGCAGTTTATCGGCGGGACAGATATCCTACGAGCAGTACTTC. The V gene is TRBV27, the J gene TRBJ2-7; weak D call: TRBD1 (7 bases). The V gene lost 0 bases and the J gene lost 1 base, with 13 bases spanning the gap. In germline, CDR1 is MNHEY, CDR2 SMNVEV (reference sequence). The CDR3 is made up of 16 amino acids.

The V and J genes are TRBV28 and TRBJ2-1; 9 positions agree with TRBD2. Germline values: CDR1 MDHEN, CDR2 SYDVKM. The CDR3 length is 13 residues. J lost 8 bases, V lost 5 bases, and 4 bases had no gene match. The CDR3 DNA sequence: TGTGCCAGCAGTAAAGCGGGAGGCGATGAGCAGTTCTTC. Its translation is CASSKAGGDEQFF. Full variable domain (missing parts from reference TRBV28 and TRBJ2-1): DVKVTQSSRYLVKRTGEKVFLECVQDMDHENMFWYRQDPGLGLRLIYFSYDVKMKEKGDIPEGYSVSREKKERFSLILESASTNQTSMYLCASSKAGGDEQFFGPGTRLTVL.

The chain recombines TRBV4-1 with TRBJ1-1; 8 positions agree with TRBD1. This CDR3 has 12 residues. J lost 11 bases, V lost 0 bases, and 2 bases had no gene match. Germline CDR1 reads MGHRA; CDR2 reads YSYEKL. CDR3 coding DNA: TGCGCCAGCAGCCAAGAGGACAGGGCTGCTTTCTTT. Protein sequence: CASSQEDRAAFF.

In this sample, this clone is large. CDR3: CASSPRGYEQYF. CDR3 DNA: TGTGCCAGCAGTCCCAGGGGGTACGAGCAGTACTTC. This rearrangement joins TRBV6-5 to TRBJ2-7; 7 bases match TRBD1. Trimming cost V 5 bases and J 4 bases; bases outside gene matches: 2. The CDR3 consists of 12 residues. Germline CDR1 MNHEY, CDR2 SVGAGI.

The rearrangement uses TRBV25-1 and TRBJ2-7; D not certain. Germline CDR1 reads MGHDK; CDR2 reads SYGVNS. This CDR3 is 11 amino acids long. With 3 bases removed from V and 3 bases from J, the gap between germline ends came to 3 bases. CDR3 loop: CASSDSYEQYF. The CDR3 DNA is TGTGCCAGCAGTGACAGCTACGAGCAGTACTTC.

The chain uses TRBV2 and TRBJ1-5; 7 bases match TRBD1. The CDR3 sequence is 16 residues long. V was clipped by 7 bases and J by 2 bases; unmatched bases: 11. Germline CDR1 and CDR2: SNHLY and FYNNEI. The CDR3 DNA follows: TGTGCCAGCACTTTCTCCCAAACAGGGGGCAATCAGCCCCAGCATTTT. Residues: CASTFSQTGGNQPQHF.

The J gene is TRBJ2-3, the V gene TRBV9; D is undetermined. Germline-derived CDR1 and CDR2 are SGDLS and YYNGEE. The CDR3 totals 14 residues. The V end lost 4 bases, the J end lost 2 bases, and 11 bases lay between the germline ends. The CDR3 DNA reads TGTGCCAGCAGCCTCCCGGTGGACACAGATACGCAGTATTTT. Residues: CASSLPVDTDTQYF. Full variable domain (rest looked up from reference TRBV9 and TRBJ2-3): DSGVTQTPKHLITATGQRVTLRCSPRSGDLSVYWYQQSLDQGLQFLIQYYNGEERAKGNILERFSAQQFPDLHSELNLSSLELGDSALYFCASSLPVDTDTQYFGPGTRLTVL.

This clone was detected a few times. The V call is TRBV5-1, the J call TRBJ1-1; 10 bases map to TRBD1. The CDR3 contains 14 residues. Germline CDR1 reads SGHRS; CDR2 reads YFSETQ. The junction had 4 bases not matched to a gene; V was cut back by 4 bases and J by 4 bases. The CDR3 DNA sequence: TGCGCCAGCAGCGACGGACAGGGGGGCACTGAAGCTTTCTTT. It yields the protein CASSDGQGGTEAFF.

This sequence joins TRBV13 and TRBJ2-7; 12 bases map to TRBD1. Per germline, CDR1 PRHDT and CDR2 FYEKMQ (reference sequence). The CDR3 covers 13 residues. With V trimmed by 4 bases and J by 7 bases, 2 bases remained unmatched. The CDR3 DNA follows: TGTGCCAGCAGCTCGGGACAGGGGGCTGAGCAGTACTTC. It is translated as CASSSGQGAEQYF.

The rearrangement links TRBV28 to TRBJ1-1, with 7 nucleotides matching TRBD1. CDR3 size: 17 residues. V lost 5 bases and J lost 0; bases outside the gene matches: 12. Per germline, CDR1 MDHEN and CDR2 SYDVKM. CDR3 in amino acids: CASSVGAVDRVNTEAFF. CDR3 nucleotides: TGTGCCAGCAGTGTGGGGGCCGTCGACAGGGTGAACACTGAAGCTTTCTTT. Supplemented by reference TRBV28 and TRBJ1-1, the full variable domain reads DVKVTQSSRYLVKRTGEKVFLECVQDMDHENMFWYRQDPGLGLRLIYFSYDVKMKEKGDIPEGYSVSREKKERFSLILESASTNQTSMYLCASSVGAVDRVNTEAFFGQGTRLTVV.